Listed here is a single T cell receptor beta chain. Its target is not known. This may arise from a read error, as a much more abundant clone is one base away. TCRdb recomputed clones from the PCR reads via MiXCR. The data show over 7,500 clones, 29% seen once. All patients were treatment-naive before thyroid surgery. The CDR3 runs 15 residues. Per the germline V gene, CDR1 is ENHRY and CDR2 is SYGVKD. Trimming removed 3 bases from V and 0 bases from J, with 6 bases in between. The data were obtained in a study of metastatic and nonmetastatic thyroid tumors. Study background: Repertoires from blood and tumor or nodule tissue of malignant and benign thyroid patients were compared. Study outcomes and limitations: It was reportedly found that TCR beta diversity was significantly higher in malignant thyroid tumors than in benign nodules, a difference seen in both blood and tumor samples.

The chain joins TRBV10-3 to TRBJ2-6, with D hard to call. The sequence was collected from a female donor with papillary thyroid cancer or a benign thyroid nodule (not recorded which). Some clones in this sample may be carry-over from other donors' samples. Sequencing was performed on tumor tissue. In DNA form, the CDR3 reads TGTGCCATCAGTGATCGGTCCTCTGGGGCCAACGTCCTGACTTTC. This translates into CAISDRSSGANVLTF.